One and the same sample provided the 27 T cell receptor beta chains below, sequenced in a study of shared clonotypes between healthy human individuals. Method: immunoSEQ multiplex PCR; TCRdb's copy keeps in-frame clones and lacks some. The repertoire holds approximately 1.5 million clones, with about 98.5% as singletons. Sequencing was performed on naive CD4+ T cells sorted from blood. Subset denoted: CD45RA+ positively selected. These receptor sequences come from a man aged 25-45 years in good health.

CDR3 bases: TGCGCCAGCAGCCCACCTGGGCAGGGCCTGTTGGACGAGCAGTACTTC. Translating gives CASSPPGQGLLDEQYF. The J gene is TRBJ2-7, the V gene TRBV5-1; a possible D gene is TRBD1 (5 bases). Per germline, CDR1 SGHRS and CDR2 YFSETQ. Trimming cost V 4 bases and J 5 bases, with 22 bases left between them. The CDR3 has 16 amino acids.

The chain is built from TRBV20-1 and TRBJ1-5, with D unclear. The CDR3 has 11 amino acids. Per the germline V gene, CDR1 is DFQATT and CDR2 is SNEGSKA (reference sequence). The V gene lost 3 bases and the J gene lost 11 bases, with 11 bases spanning the gap. In DNA form, the CDR3 reads TGCAGTGCTAGTCAGGTAGTTGCCCAGCATTTT. Translating it yields CSASQVVAQHF.

DNA of the CDR3: TGTGCCAGCAGCAAAACAGAGCCGAACACTGAAGCTTTCTTT. It codes for CASSKTEPNTEAFF. The rearrangement links TRBV21-1 to TRBJ1-1; TRBD1, as called in the table, went unchecked against the DNA. TRBV21-1 represents a pseudogene. The CDR3 is 14 residues long.

V and J are TRBV4-1 and TRBJ2-5, with D possibly being TRBD2 (5 bases). CDR1 MGHRA and CDR2 YSYEKL come from the germline V gene. Trimming pared 3 bases from V and 2 bases from J, leaving 13 bases between. The CDR3 runs 15 residues. The CDR3 spells CASSQIGLVQETQYF. In DNA, the CDR3 is TGCGCCAGCAGCCAGATAGGACTCGTACAAGAGACCCAGTACTTC.

This clone occurred once. This chain joins TRBV10-2 and TRBJ2-5, with 7 bases lining up with TRBD2. Per germline, CDR1 WSHSY and CDR2 SAAADI. There are 14 residues in the CDR3. With 7 bases clipped from V and 7 bases from J, the junction kept 12 bases outside the gene matches. CDR3 bases: TGCGCCAGCACTCTCTTTGGGAGGGTGGGGACCCAGTACTTC. It encodes CASTLFGRVGTQYF.

The chain couples TRBV18 to TRBJ2-3; D is undetermined. The CDR3 is 15 amino acids. CDR1 is KGHSH and CDR2 is LQKENI in the germline V gene. V lost 2 bases and J lost 1, with 10 bases in between. In DNA form, the CDR3 reads TGTGCCAGCTCACCAGCTCTATGGGGCACAGATACGCAGTATTTT. It codes for CASSPALWGTDTQYF.

The rearrangement links TRBV18 to TRBJ2-4; D is undetermined. V was pared by 4 bases and J by 8 bases, with 9 bases between. Germline CDR1 is KGHSH and CDR2 is LQKENI. The CDR3 is 12 amino acids. The CDR3 region is CASSQGSDIQYF. CDR3 in DNA: TGTGCCAGCTCACAGGGTTCGGACATTCAGTACTTC. The variable domain in full, with the rest retrieved from reference TRBV18 and TRBJ2-4, is NAGVMQNPRHLVRRRGQEARLRCSPMKGHSHVYWYRQLPEEGLKFMVYLQKENIIDESGMPKERFSAEFPKEGPSILRIQQVVRGDSAAYFCASSQGSDIQYFGAGTRLSVL.

The chain has TRBV9 and TRBJ2-1; possible D gene TRBD2, 6 bases. V dropped 0 bases and J dropped 5 bases, with 18 bases sitting between them. The germline V gene encodes CDR1 SGDLS and CDR2 YYNGEE. The CDR3 sequence is 17 residues long. CDR3 sequence (DNA): TGTGCCAGCAGCGTAGTCGGCGTGGCGGGATCCCACAATGAGCAGTTCTTC. Translated: CASSVVGVAGSHNEQFF. Supplemented by reference TRBV9 and TRBJ2-1, the full variable domain reads DSGVTQTPKHLITATGQRVTLRCSPRSGDLSVYWYQQSLDQGLQFLIQYYNGEERAKGNILERFSAQQFPDLHSELNLSSLELGDSALYFCASSVVGVAGSHNEQFFGPGTRLTVL.

The chain carries TRBV19 and TRBJ1-2; D unresolved. V was cut by 6 bases and J by 8 bases, with 16 bases left in between. Germline CDR1 LNHDA, CDR2 SQIVND (reference sequence). The CDR3 is 13 residues long. The CDR3 region is CASSQNPRYGYTF. As DNA, the CDR3 is TGTGCCAGTAGCCAGAACCCCAGGTACGGCTACACCTTC.

The chain joins TRBV20-1 to TRBJ2-5; D call uncertain. CDR1 is DFQATT, CDR2 SNEGSKA, per germline (reference sequence). The ends were cut back, 2 bases at V and 9 bases at J, with 10 bases in the middle. The CDR3 totals 11 residues. CDR3: CSARQILPQYF. CDR3 nucleotide sequence: TGCAGTGCTAGACAAATACTCCCCCAGTACTTC.

V usage is TRBV4-3 and J usage is TRBJ2-5, with TRBD1 identical over 8 bases. The CDR3 spans 18 residues. The germline V gene has CDR1 LGHNA and CDR2 YSLEER. Trimming took 2 bases from V and 5 from J; bases not matched to a gene: 16. In nucleotides, the CDR3 is TGCGCCAGCAGCCAACGACTTGCGGGACAGGATTTTCAGGAGACCCAGTACTTC. It yields the protein CASSQRLAGQDFQETQYF.

CDR3 sequence reads: CASRGGASGSYEQYF. DNA for the CDR3: TGCGCCAGCAGAGGGGGGGCTAGCGGCTCCTACGAGCAGTACTTC. The chain uses TRBV5-1 and TRBJ2-7; D is possibly TRBD2 (7 bases). The CDR3 covers 15 residues. The germline V and J ends were trimmed by 5 bases and 0 bases, with 15 bases remaining between them. Germline V gene data show CDR1 as SGHRS and CDR2 as YFSETQ.

This clone occurred once. V gene TRBV30 combines with J gene TRBJ2-5; 11 bases are a match to TRBD2. This CDR3 contains 16 residues. V dropped 2 bases and J dropped 5; count of bases not matched to a gene: 10. Per the germline V gene, CDR1 is GTSNPN and CDR2 is SVGIG (reference sequence). The CDR3 nucleotides read TGTGCCTGGAGTCCCTTAGCGGGAGGGCCCTTGGAGACCCAGTACTTC. Translation: CAWSPLAGGPLETQYF.

The chain carries TRBV27 and TRBJ2-2; possibly TRBD1 or TRBD2 for D (5 bases each). There are 14 residues in the CDR3. CDR1 is MNHEY and CDR2 is SMNVEV in the germline V gene (reference sequence). V was pared by 3 bases and J by 6 bases, with 11 bases between. In DNA, the CDR3 is TGTGCCAGCAGTTTCCGGGACGTCTCCGGGGAGCTGTTTTTT. Protein product: CASSFRDVSGELFF.

The chain carries TRBV19 and TRBJ2-7; 14 nucleotides match TRBD2. The length of the CDR3 is 13 residues. With 10 bases clipped from V and 6 bases from J, the junction kept 5 bases outside the gene matches. Germline V gives CDR1 LNHDA, CDR2 SQIVND (reference sequence). The CDR3: CATGLAGATEQYF. The CDR3 nucleotides are TGTGCCACGGGACTAGCGGGAGCCACCGAGCAGTACTTC.

On this clone itself: One end of the junction varies from germline; a read error may be responsible. The V call is TRBV9, the J call TRBJ2-2; D may be TRBD2 (6 bases). The CDR3 loop spans 14 amino acids. Germline CDR1 SGDLS, CDR2 YYNGEE. Written as DNA, the CDR3 is TGTGCCAGCAGCGTGGAGGGGAACGCCGGGGAGCTGTTTTTT. Residues: CASSVEGNAGELFF.

This clone was picked up one time. V gene TRBV6-1 combines with J gene TRBJ1-1; no clear D gene. The V end lost 6 bases, the J end lost 6 bases, and 14 bases lay between the germline ends. CDR1 is MNHNS, CDR2 SASEGT, per germline. The CDR3 extends over 13 amino acids. This CDR3 reads CASRAPGYAEAFF. The CDR3 DNA sequence: TGTGCCAGCAGGGCCCCGGGTTACGCTGAAGCTTTCTTT.

This sequence joins TRBV30 and TRBJ2-3, with 8 nucleotides matching TRBD2. This CDR3 is 15 amino acids long. CDR1 is GTSNPN and CDR2 is SVGIG in the germline V gene (reference sequence). V was pared by 5 bases and J by 8 bases, with 15 bases of the junction left unmatched. Here the CDR3 reads CAWGGAGGLPITQYF. The CDR3 region has the DNA TGTGCCTGGGGGGGTGCGGGAGGATTACCCATTACGCAGTATTTT.

This chain joins TRBV18 and TRBJ2-7; TRBD1 agrees at 9 bases. The germline V gene has CDR1 KGHSH and CDR2 LQKENI. CDR3 length: 15 residues. V shed 3 bases, J shed 2 bases, and the junction held 5 bases outside the gene matches. CDR3 nucleotides: TGTGCCAGCTCACCGATAGGGACAGGGACCTACGAGCAGTACTTC. Translating gives CASSPIGTGTYEQYF.

The V call is TRBV18, the J call TRBJ2-7, with 8 bases aligning to TRBD1. The germline CDR1 and CDR2 sequences are KGHSH and LQKENI. V was pared by 7 bases and J by 5 bases, with 13 bases of the junction left unmatched. The CDR3 loop spans 15 amino acids. CDR3 loop: CASYESGGAFNEQYF. The CDR3 coding sequence is TGTGCCAGCTATGAATCAGGGGGCGCGTTCAACGAGCAGTACTTC.

In this sample, this clone turned up once. The rearrangement uses TRBV18 and TRBJ1-3; tentatively, D is TRBD1 (5 bases). The CDR3 runs to 16 residues. V shed 3 bases and J shed 0 bases, with 12 bases lying between them. Per germline, CDR1 KGHSH and CDR2 LQKENI. The CDR3 loop is CASSPAQGSSGNTIYF. The CDR3 nucleotides are TGTGCCAGCTCACCGGCCCAGGGAAGCTCTGGAAACACCATATATTTT.

The V gene is TRBV6-5, the J gene TRBJ2-1; 13 bases align to TRBD2. CDR1 and CDR2 from the germline V gene are MNHEY and SVGAGI. The CDR3 has 15 residues. Trimming took 6 bases from V and 6 from J; bases not matched to a gene: 5. The CDR3, as DNA: TGTGCCAGCAGCCCACTAGCGGGAGGGATCAATGAGCAGTTCTTC. Its translation: CASSPLAGGINEQFF.

The chain links TRBV5-1 to TRBJ1-1, with 8 positions matching TRBD1. V was clipped by 0 bases and J by 0 bases; unmatched bases: 10. This CDR3 region has 18 residues. Germline V gives CDR1 SGHRS, CDR2 YFSETQ. The chain's CDR3 is CASSLGPAGQGMNTEAFF. CDR3 coding DNA: TGCGCCAGCAGCTTGGGGCCCGCTGGACAGGGAATGAACACTGAAGCTTTCTTT. Supplemented by reference TRBV5-1 and TRBJ1-1, the full variable domain reads KAGVTQTPRYLIKTRGQQVTLSCSPISGHRSVSWYQQTPGQGLQFLFEYFSETQRNKGNFPGRFSGRQFSNSRSEMNVSTLELGDSALYLCASSLGPAGQGMNTEAFFGQGTRLTVV.

The rearrangement joins TRBV25-1 to TRBJ2-7; D is unresolved. V gave up 0 bases and J gave up 5 bases, with 14 bases separating them. Looked up from germline, CDR1 is MGHDK and CDR2 is SYGVNS. The CDR3 has 15 amino acids. The DNA for the CDR3 is TGTGCCAGCAGTGAATATAGGGTTAACTTAAACGAGCAGTACTTC. Encoded protein: CASSEYRVNLNEQYF.

The chain is built from TRBV15 and TRBJ2-7; D is ambiguous. This CDR3 contains 13 residues. Trimming removed 3 bases at V and 3 bases at J, with 9 bases between. Germline V gene sequence: CDR1 LNHNV, CDR2 YYDKDF (reference sequence). DNA of the CDR3: TGTGCCACCAGCAGGGCTTTAGTCTACGAGCAGTACTTC. It specifies CATSRALVYEQYF. The full variable domain, its missing parts supplied by reference TRBV15 and TRBJ2-7, is DAMVIQNPRYQVTQFGKPVTLSCSQTLNHNVMYWYQQKSSQAPKLLFHYYDKDFNNEADTPDNFQSRRPNTSFCFLDIRSPGLGDTAMYLCATSRALVYEQYFGPGTRLTVT.

The chain recombines TRBV11-3 with TRBJ2-1; 14 nucleotides line up with TRBD2. V dropped 5 bases and J dropped 8; count of bases not matched to a gene: 11. The length of the CDR3 is 17 residues. CDR1 and CDR2 from the germline V gene are SGHNT and YENEEA. CDR3 sequence: CASSPPWGTSGSHEQFF. CDR3 nucleotides: TGTGCCAGCAGCCCTCCTTGGGGGACTAGCGGGAGTCATGAGCAGTTCTTC.

The J gene is TRBJ2-7, the V gene TRBV27; possibly TRBD1 or TRBD2 for D (5 bases each). The germline V gene has CDR1 MNHEY and CDR2 SMNVEV (reference sequence). This CDR3 region has 13 residues. Trimming shortened V by 3 bases and J by 7 bases, and 13 bases separated the two germline ends. The CDR3 coding sequence is TGTGCCAGCAGTTTTTCGGAGAGGGGTGAGCAGTACTTC. Its translation: CASSFSERGEQYF.